This is a list of T cell receptor beta chains from one sample in a study of cytomegalovirus exposure and HLA in healthy donors. The data were produced by immunoSEQ multiplex PCR, yet TCRdb's version contains in-frame clones alone and is incomplete. The table records fewer than 90,000 clones, about 80% of them present only once. The sample taken for sequencing was PBMCs. The receptor set was obtained from a male donor in good health and CMV-seronegative. The CDR3 runs from the conserved cysteine through the conserved F or W. The order of the fields is clone size, D gene, J gene, V gene, CDR3 length, CDR3 DNA, CDR3 protein. The D gene is left open where the match is weak. Rows may omit the clone size; those that give it use once, few, many or a size class.

clone_size: .
d_call: TRBD2
j_call: TRBJ2-7
v_call: TRBV9
cdr3_length: 13
cdr3_nt: TGTGCCAGCAGCGTAGGCCGGGAGGACGAGCAGTACTTC
cdr3_aa: CASSVGREDEQYF

clone_size: .
d_call: .
j_call: TRBJ2-7
v_call: TRBV10-3
cdr3_length: 16
cdr3_nt: TGTGCCATCAGTGAGTTGGCGGGCCAGGCTAACTACGAGCAGTACTTC
cdr3_aa: CAISELAGQANYEQYF

clone_size: .
d_call: TRBD1
j_call: TRBJ1-2
v_call: TRBV9
cdr3_length: 13
cdr3_nt: TGTGCCAGCAGCGGGGACAGAAACTATGGCTACACCTTC
cdr3_aa: CASSGDRNYGYTF

clone_size: .
d_call: .
j_call: TRBJ2-2
v_call: TRBV4-3
cdr3_length: 17
cdr3_nt: TGCGCCAGCAGCCAAGATCGAAGCGGGCCGAACACCGGGGAGCTGTTTTTT
cdr3_aa: CASSQDRSGPNTGELFF

clone_size: .
d_call: TRBD1
j_call: TRBJ2-7
v_call: TRBV25-1
cdr3_length: 13
cdr3_nt: TGTGCCAGCAGTGACCGGGACAGATTGGAGCAGTACTTC
cdr3_aa: CASSDRDRLEQYF

clone_size: .
d_call: .
j_call: TRBJ1-6
v_call: TRBV11-3
cdr3_length: 12
cdr3_nt: TGTGCCAGCAGCCCCTTTAGCTCACCCCTCCACTTT
cdr3_aa: CASSPFSSPLHF

clone_size: .
d_call: .
j_call: TRBJ1-1
v_call: TRBV11-3
cdr3_length: 8
cdr3_nt: TGTGCCAGCTCCGGGGCTTTCTTT
cdr3_aa: CASSGAFF

clone_size: .
d_call: .
j_call: TRBJ1-4
v_call: TRBV5-4
cdr3_length: 14
cdr3_nt: TGTGCCAGCAGCTCAGGGGACGGCGGGGAAAAACTGTTTTTT
cdr3_aa: CASSSGDGGEKLFF

clone_size: .
d_call: TRBD1
j_call: TRBJ1-2
v_call: TRBV19
cdr3_length: 12
cdr3_nt: TGTGCCAGCGGACAGGGACGATATGGCTACACCTTC
cdr3_aa: CASGQGRYGYTF

clone_size: .
d_call: .
j_call: TRBJ2-5
v_call: TRBV6-5
cdr3_length: 14
cdr3_nt: TGTGCCAGCAGCCGAAGGGAGTTTTGGGAGACCCAGTACTTC
cdr3_aa: CASSRREFWETQYF

clone_size: once
d_call: TRBD2
j_call: TRBJ2-7
v_call: TRBV5-8
cdr3_length: 15
cdr3_nt: TGTGCCAGCAGCTTGATGGCTAGCGGTACCTACGAGCAGTACTTC
cdr3_aa: CASSLMASGTYEQYF

clone_size: .
d_call: .
j_call: TRBJ1-1
v_call: TRBV19
cdr3_length: 17
cdr3_nt: TGTGCCAGTAGTATCTTGGGGGCGCGGGCCCTGAACACTGAAGCTTTCTTT
cdr3_aa: CASSILGARALNTEAFF

clone_size: .
d_call: TRBD1
j_call: TRBJ2-5
v_call: TRBV11-3
cdr3_length: 14
cdr3_nt: TGTGCCAGCAGCTCGCGGGGACAGGGGGAGACCCAGTACTTC
cdr3_aa: CASSSRGQGETQYF

clone_size: .
d_call: .
j_call: TRBJ2-5
v_call: TRBV6-6
cdr3_length: 15
cdr3_nt: TGTGCCAGCAGTTACTCGAGCCAGGGACAAGAGACCCAGTACTTC
cdr3_aa: CASSYSSQGQETQYF

clone_size: .
d_call: .
j_call: TRBJ1-5
v_call: TRBV7-8
cdr3_length: 14
cdr3_nt: TGTGCCAGCAGCTTAGACAGGGTCAATCAGCCCCAGCATTTT
cdr3_aa: CASSLDRVNQPQHF

clone_size: .
d_call: TRBD1
j_call: TRBJ1-1
v_call: TRBV6-5
cdr3_length: 13
cdr3_nt: TGTGCCAGCGGGGACAGGGGAGGGTTTGAAGCTTTCTTT
cdr3_aa: CASGDRGGFEAFF

clone_size: .
d_call: .
j_call: TRBJ2-7
v_call: TRBV4-3
cdr3_length: 12
cdr3_nt: TGCGCCAGCAGCCAAGATCGGGGAGTCCCGTACTTC
cdr3_aa: CASSQDRGVPYF

clone_size: .
d_call: .
j_call: TRBJ1-2
v_call: TRBV6-5
cdr3_length: 15
cdr3_nt: TGTGCCAGCAGTTACTCCGCCTGGGGGGGTGAGGGCTACACCTTC
cdr3_aa: CASSYSAWGGEGYTF

clone_size: .
d_call: TRBD1
j_call: TRBJ2-7
v_call: TRBV19
cdr3_length: 15
cdr3_nt: TGTGCCAGTAGTAATTTGGACAGGTCCTCCTACGAGCAGTACTTC
cdr3_aa: CASSNLDRSSYEQYF

clone_size: .
d_call: TRBD1
j_call: TRBJ2-2
v_call: TRBV4-3
cdr3_length: 14
cdr3_nt: TGCGCCAGCAGCTCTCGACAGGGGGCCGGGGAGCTGTTTTTT
cdr3_aa: CASSSRQGAGELFF

clone_size: .
d_call: .
j_call: TRBJ2-7
v_call: TRBV5-4
cdr3_length: 15
cdr3_nt: TGTGCCAGCAGCCTCCCCGGGACACTTTTCTACGAGCAGTACTTC
cdr3_aa: CASSLPGTLFYEQYF

clone_size: .
d_call: TRBD1
j_call: TRBJ1-2
v_call: TRBV5-1
cdr3_length: 16
cdr3_nt: TGCGCCAGCGCCGGGACAGGGGACCCTACTAACTATGGCTACACCTTC
cdr3_aa: CASAGTGDPTNYGYTF

clone_size: .
d_call: .
j_call: TRBJ1-2
v_call: TRBV7-2
cdr3_length: 14
cdr3_nt: TGTGCCAGCAGCCTTCCCTCGACTAGTCAAGGCTACACCTTC
cdr3_aa: CASSLPSTSQGYTF

clone_size: .
d_call: .
j_call: TRBJ1-6
v_call: TRBV30
cdr3_length: 15
cdr3_nt: TGTGCCTGGAGTGTAGGACTTCAGAGTAATTCACCCCTCCACTTT
cdr3_aa: CAWSVGLQSNSPLHF

clone_size: once
d_call: TRBD2
j_call: TRBJ2-3
v_call: TRBV11-2
cdr3_length: 19
cdr3_nt: TGTGCCAGCAGCTTAGGGACTAGCGGGGGAACTAGGGCCACAGATACGCAGTATTTT
cdr3_aa: CASSLGTSGGTRATDTQYF

clone_size: .
d_call: .
j_call: TRBJ2-6
v_call: TRBV5-4
cdr3_length: 16
cdr3_nt: TGTGCCAGCAGCTTGGGGGACATCTCTGGGGCCAACGTCCTGACTTTC
cdr3_aa: CASSLGDISGANVLTF

clone_size: .
d_call: TRBD2
j_call: TRBJ2-1
v_call: TRBV10-1
cdr3_length: 19
cdr3_nt: TGCGCCGGACGTAAGAAAAATGGACGGTGGACGGGGGGGCATTTTGAGCAGTTCTTC
cdr3_aa: CAGRKKNGRWTGGHFEQFF

clone_size: .
d_call: TRBD2
j_call: TRBJ2-7
v_call: TRBV28
cdr3_length: 16
cdr3_nt: TGTGCCAGCACCAGACCCTCACTAGCGGGTGGCTACGAGCAGTACTTC
cdr3_aa: CASTRPSLAGGYEQYF

clone_size: few
d_call: TRBD1
j_call: TRBJ1-6
v_call: TRBV7-9
cdr3_length: 18
cdr3_nt: TGTGCCAGCAGCTCTTCTCCCGGGACAGGTTTTAATAATTCACCCCTCCACTTT
cdr3_aa: CASSSSPGTGFNNSPLHF

clone_size: few
d_call: TRBD1
j_call: TRBJ1-2
v_call: TRBV2
cdr3_length: 12
cdr3_nt: TGTGCCAGCGGGGACAGGGAAGTAGGCTACACCTTC
cdr3_aa: CASGDREVGYTF

clone_size: .
d_call: TRBD1
j_call: TRBJ2-1
v_call: TRBV18
cdr3_length: 17
cdr3_nt: TGTGCCAGCTCACCAGACAGGGGGAGGTTGTCCTACAATGAGCAGTTCTTC
cdr3_aa: CASSPDRGRLSYNEQFF

clone_size: .
d_call: .
j_call: TRBJ2-2
v_call: TRBV6-5
cdr3_length: 15
cdr3_nt: TGTGCCAGCAGCCTTGGGGGGGCGGGTACCGGGGAGCTGTTTTTT
cdr3_aa: CASSLGGAGTGELFF

clone_size: once
d_call: .
j_call: TRBJ1-2
v_call: TRBV7-2
cdr3_length: 16
cdr3_nt: TGTGCCAGCAGCGGATGGGCAACAGGGAAGGACTATGGCTACACCTTC
cdr3_aa: CASSGWATGKDYGYTF

clone_size: once
d_call: TRBD2
j_call: TRBJ2-7
v_call: TRBV6-5
cdr3_length: 14
cdr3_nt: TGTGCCAGCAGTTACAACGGGAGGGCCTACGAGCAGTACTTC
cdr3_aa: CASSYNGRAYEQYF

clone_size: .
d_call: TRBD1
j_call: TRBJ2-7
v_call: TRBV27
cdr3_length: 16
cdr3_nt: TGTGCCAGCAGTTTATCCATCAAACAGGGGGCATGGGAGCAGTACTTC
cdr3_aa: CASSLSIKQGAWEQYF